This T cell receptor beta chain derives from a study of patients and donors after allogeneic stem cell transplantation (dated by TCRdb to 2018 to 2020). The library relied on RT-PCR. TCRdb shows the sequencer as NextSeq 550. The public sequencing data were trimmed at Q25 with fastp and processed into clonotypes with MiXCR by TCRdb, which kept only in-frame beta chains. When rows share a CDR3 protein, they turn into one entry using the most common DNA and genes. The table for this sample lists 920,000 or so distinct CDR3 sequences; about 20% of them were counted only once. The ten largest clones add up to around 6% of the sample. The CDR3 numbers 12 residues from cysteine through phenylalanine. The sequence is cut down to CDR3 DNA, 36 bases in frame from base 1. Deletion took 6 bases off V and 6 bases off J, with a span of 9 bases between the germline ends. CDR1 SGHAT and CDR2 FQNNGV are derived from the germline V gene.

This clonotype was counted only a few times. Its antigen remains unidentified. No quality values exist for individual bases; no much larger clone is one base distant. The clonotype comes from a human donor who was either an allogeneic HSCT recipient or a stem cell or donor lymphocyte infusion donor (not recorded which). It is not recorded whose cells these are; they may come from a transplant donor. In this chain, TRBV11-2 is recombined with TRBJ2-1, with no D gene named confidently. Sequencing used blood, either unsorted or a sorted T cell fraction (not recorded which). The CDR3: CASRGPGNEQFF. The DNA sequence is TGTGCCAGCAGAGGACCGGGCAATGAGCAGTTCTTC.